Following are 25 T cell receptor beta chains from one sample sequenced in a study of blood T cell repertoires in COVID-19. This table comes from immunoSEQ multiplex PCR, and its TCRdb copy is limited to in-frame clones, with some not included. The data hold about 74,000 clones, with roughly 83% observed a single time. Input material: peripheral blood. The receptors here all came from a man over 45 with active COVID-19.

The rearrangement uses TRBV7-2 and TRBJ2-5, with TRBD2 as a possible D gene (5 bases). V was shortened by 3 bases and J by 0 bases, with 14 bases between the two germline ends. CDR3 length equals 16 residues. CDR1 is SGHTA and CDR2 is FQGNSA in the germline V gene. CDR3 DNA: TGTGCCAGCAGCTTGAGATGGCGGGTGAACCAAGAGACCCAGTACTTC. Translated: CASSLRWRVNQETQYF.

The rearrangement uses TRBV11-2 and TRBJ1-1; D perhaps matches TRBD1 (6 bases). The CDR3 sequence is 14 residues long. V shed 5 bases and J shed 6 bases, with 16 bases lying between them. Germline V gene data show CDR1 as SGHAT and CDR2 as FQNNGV. This CDR3 is CASSTGHRWAEAFF. CDR3 coding DNA: TGTGCCAGCAGCACGGGACACCGGTGGGCTGAAGCTTTCTTT. Using reference TRBV11-2 and TRBJ1-1 for the parts outside the CDR3, the full variable domain is EAGVAQSPRYKIIEKRQSVAFWCNPISGHATLYWYQQILGQGPKLLIQFQNNGVVDDSQLPKDRFSAERLKGVDSTLKIQPAKLEDSAVYLCASSTGHRWAEAFFGQGTRLTVV.

The J gene is TRBJ2-5, the V gene TRBV7-9, with no clear D. CDR3 length equals 14 residues. Germline-derived CDR1 and CDR2 are SEHNR and FQNEAQ (reference sequence). Trimming stripped 2 bases from V and 5 bases from J, with 12 bases between. The CDR3 DNA follows: TGTGCCAGCAGCTTAATAGAGGCGGAGGAGACCCAGTACTTC. This sequence encodes CASSLIEAEETQYF.

A single count supports this clone. V gene TRBV6-1 combines with J gene TRBJ2-5; no clear D. CDR1 is MNHNS and CDR2 is SASEGT in the germline V gene. The V end was cut by 0 bases, the J end by 4 bases, with 18 bases between. This CDR3 is 17 amino acids long. Here the CDR3 DNA reads TGTGCCAGCAGTGAAGCGCCCTACCTGGGCTTGGGAGAGACCCAGTACTTC. It yields the protein CASSEAPYLGLGETQYF.

The V call is TRBV5-1, the J call TRBJ2-5; D is possibly TRBD1 (5 bases). The CDR3 contains 14 residues. V dropped 2 bases and J dropped 1 base, with 9 bases sitting between them. In germline, CDR1 is SGHRS, CDR2 YFSETQ. The CDR3 bases are TGCGCCAGCAGCTTCGACAGCGTCCAAGAGACCCAGTACTTC. Protein product: CASSFDSVQETQYF.

CDR3 loop: CASASQGNTGELFF. CDR3 nucleotide sequence: TGTGCCAGTGCAAGTCAGGGGAACACCGGGGAGCTGTTTTTT. The chain joins TRBV19 to TRBJ2-2; possibly TRBD1 for D (5 bases). There are 14 residues in the CDR3. Between the trimmed V and J ends, which lost 8 bases and 1 base, there was a span of 11 bases. Germline CDR1 reads LNHDA; CDR2 reads SQIVND (reference sequence).

This rearrangement joins TRBV24-1 to TRBJ2-1; 11 bases map to TRBD2. This CDR3 has 17 amino acids. The V and J ends lost 4 bases and 5 bases, in that order; junction bases with no gene match: 9. The germline V gene has CDR1 KGHDR and CDR2 SFDVKD. The CDR3 reads CATSEGGLAGIHNEQFF. In nucleotides, the CDR3 is TGTGCCACCAGTGAAGGAGGACTAGCGGGTATCCACAATGAGCAGTTCTTC.

The chain links TRBV7-2 to TRBJ2-7; a possible D gene is TRBD2 (7 bases). There are 14 residues in the CDR3. Trimming stripped 5 bases from V and 7 bases from J, with 18 bases between. Per the germline V gene, CDR1 is SGHTA and CDR2 is FQGNSA. CDR3 sequence (DNA): TGTGCCAGCAGCCGCGACTTAGGGGGGGAAGAGCAGTACTTC. Amino acids: CASSRDLGGEEQYF.

The V and J genes are TRBV6-6 and TRBJ1-5; TRBD1 is a possible D gene (5 bases). The V end was cut by 6 bases, the J end by 5 bases, with 11 bases between. Germline V CDR1 and CDR2: MNHNY, SVGAGI (reference sequence). The CDR3 runs to 13 residues. CDR3 sequence: CASSLGGDQPQHF. The CDR3 DNA reads as TGTGCCAGCAGCCTGGGGGGGGATCAGCCCCAGCATTTT.

The DNA for the CDR3 is TGCGCCAGCAGCTTGGGGGCGGGACTCACAGATACGCAGTATTTT. The encoded protein is CASSLGAGLTDTQYF. V gene TRBV5-1 combines with J gene TRBJ2-3, with a possible D match to TRBD2 (6 bases). Per the germline V gene, CDR1 is SGHRS and CDR2 is YFSETQ. The V end lost 0 bases, the J end lost 2 bases, and 10 bases lay between the germline ends. The CDR3 extends over 15 amino acids.

The V call is TRBV20-1, the J call TRBJ1-4; D remains ambiguous. Germline CDR1 reads DFQATT; CDR2 reads SNEGSKA (reference sequence). V lost 3 bases to trimming and J lost 5 bases, with 13 bases between them. This CDR3 has 14 amino acids. Here the CDR3 DNA reads TGCAGTGCTAGTCCCCGGGAAGCAAATGAAAAACTGTTTTTT. Encoded protein: CSASPREANEKLFF.

V is TRBV2 and J is TRBJ1-5; possibly TRBD1 for D (6 bases). Germline assignment: CDR1 SNHLY and CDR2 FYNNEI. The CDR3 runs 14 residues. Trimming removed 10 bases from V and 0 bases from J, with 13 bases in between. This chain's CDR3 is CATGQSYSNQPQHF. The CDR3 DNA reads TGTGCCACCGGACAGTCCTATAGCAATCAGCCCCAGCATTTT.

The chain couples TRBV7-9 to TRBJ2-5; the match to TRBD2 covers 14 bases. The CDR3 totals 15 residues. The junction had 5 bases not matched to a gene; V was cut back by 5 bases and J by 6 bases. The germline gives CDR1 SEHNR, CDR2 FQNEAQ (reference sequence). The CDR3 sequence is CASSAGTSGGQTQYF. The CDR3, as DNA: TGTGCCAGCAGCGCCGGGACTAGCGGGGGACAGACCCAGTACTTC.

This chain joins TRBV6-5 and TRBJ2-2; 8 bases align to TRBD1. CDR3 length: 14 amino acids. Germline V gene data show CDR1 as MNHEY and CDR2 as SVGAGI. J gave up 7 bases and V 2 bases, and 3 bases lay outside the gene matches. The CDR3: CASSYQGANGELFF. Written as DNA, the CDR3 is TGTGCCAGCAGTTACCAGGGGGCCAACGGGGAGCTGTTTTTT.

This clone was recorded many times. Within the sample, other DNA sequences also encode this same CDR3. The rearrangement links TRBV7-6 to TRBJ1-5, with TRBD1 identical over 8 bases. This CDR3 has 14 residues. Germline values: CDR1 SGHVS, CDR2 FNYEAQ. With 1 base clipped from V and 4 bases from J, the junction kept 0 bases outside the gene matches. CDR3 nucleotides: TGTGCCAGCAGCTTAGGACAGGGGAATCAGCCCCAGCATTTT. This gives the protein CASSLGQGNQPQHF.

The chain carries TRBV19 and TRBJ2-2, with 9 bases identical to TRBD2. The CDR3 has 14 residues. Germline trimming cut 1 base from V and 6 bases from J; bases unmatched to any gene: 0. CDR1 LNHDA and CDR2 SQIVND come from the germline V gene (reference sequence). The CDR3 protein is CASSIGTSAGELFF. The CDR3 DNA sequence: TGTGCCAGTAGTATAGGGACTAGCGCCGGGGAGCTGTTTTTT.

V usage is TRBV6-1 and J usage is TRBJ1-5; 9 bases are shared with TRBD1. Trimming took 4 bases from V and 8 from J; bases not matched to a gene: 12. CDR3 length: 16 amino acids. Per germline, CDR1 MNHNS and CDR2 SASEGT. The CDR3 reads CASSVQGARSSEPQHF. For the CDR3, the DNA is TGTGCCAGCAGTGTACAGGGGGCTAGGTCCTCAGAGCCCCAGCATTTT.

J is TRBJ2-5 and V is TRBV19; D gene uncertain. This CDR3 is 13 amino acids long. With 3 bases removed from V and 1 base from J, the gap between germline ends came to 6 bases. The germline V gene has CDR1 LNHDA and CDR2 SQIVND (reference sequence). Here the CDR3 reads CASSIMRQETQYF. The CDR3 DNA reads TGTGCCAGTAGTATTATGCGCCAAGAGACCCAGTACTTC.

The chain links TRBV10-3 to TRBJ2-7, with 8 bases identical to TRBD1. Germline V CDR1 and CDR2: ENHRY, SYGVKD. V lost 7 bases and J lost 5; bases outside the gene matches: 4. CDR3 length: 12 amino acids. For the CDR3, the DNA is TGTGCCATCACCACAGGGGGAAACGAGCAGTACTTC. Translated: CAITTGGNEQYF.

This clone showed up just a few times. The chain employs TRBV24-1 and TRBJ2-2; a possible D gene is TRBD1 (5 bases). Trimming took off 4 bases at V and 2 bases at J, with 13 bases between the two ends. The CDR3 runs 16 residues. Germline CDR1 reads KGHDR; CDR2 reads SFDVKD. This CDR3 reads CATSDPGMSNTGELFF. As DNA, the CDR3 is TGTGCCACCAGTGACCCAGGGATGAGTAACACCGGGGAGCTGTTTTTT.

This clone has more than one count but fewer than ten. CDR3 region: CASSLSQGRYGYTF. CDR3 in DNA: TGTGCCAGCAGCTTGTCACAGGGGAGGTATGGCTACACCTTC. The rearrangement joins TRBV5-4 to TRBJ1-2; the match to TRBD1 covers 7 bases. J was trimmed by 5 bases and V by 1 base; bases with no gene match: 5. CDR3 length: 14 amino acids. The germline V gene encodes CDR1 SGHNT and CDR2 YYREEE (reference sequence).

The CDR3 protein is CASSAGTGQTDTQYF. CDR3 bases: TGTGCCAGCAGTGCCGGGACAGGGCAGACAGATACGCAGTATTTT. J is TRBJ2-3 and V is TRBV2; 9 positions agree with TRBD1. The CDR3 covers 15 residues. The V segment lost 4 bases and the J segment 3 bases; nucleotides outside the gene matches: 5. Per germline, CDR1 SNHLY and CDR2 FYNNEI.

The chain is built from TRBV4-1 and TRBJ2-7; D not resolved. The CDR3 length is 13 residues. The V end lost 0 bases, the J end lost 3 bases, and 6 bases lay between the germline ends. Germline V gives CDR1 MGHRA, CDR2 YSYEKL. As DNA, the CDR3 is TGCGCCAGCAGCCAAGATTTGAGCTACGAGCAGTACTTC. This encodes CASSQDLSYEQYF.

Here the CDR3 DNA reads TGTGCCAGTAGCACTAGCCCACGAGGGGATACGCAGTATTTT. Protein sequence: CASSTSPRGDTQYF. This sequence joins TRBV19 and TRBJ2-3, with D possibly TRBD2 on 6 matching bases. Germline V gene data show CDR1 as LNHDA and CDR2 as SQIVND (reference sequence). V was clipped by 6 bases and J by 6 bases, with 16 bases between them. CDR3 length equals 14 residues.

CDR3 DNA: TGTGCCTGGAGTGGGAGGAATGAGCAGTTCTTC. This codes for CAWSGRNEQFF. The rearrangement uses TRBV30 and TRBJ2-1; tentative D call: TRBD2 (5 bases). This CDR3 spans 11 amino acids. Germline assignment: CDR1 GTSNPN and CDR2 SVGIG (reference sequence). The germline V and J ends were trimmed by 1 base and 7 bases, with 5 bases remaining between them. Complete variable domain (other parts from reference TRBV30 and TRBJ2-1): SQTIHQWPATLVQPVGSPLSLECTVEGTSNPNLYWYRQAAGRGLQLLFYSVGIGQISSEVPQNLSASRPQDRQFILSSKKLLLSDSGFYLCAWSGRNEQFFGPGTRLTVL.